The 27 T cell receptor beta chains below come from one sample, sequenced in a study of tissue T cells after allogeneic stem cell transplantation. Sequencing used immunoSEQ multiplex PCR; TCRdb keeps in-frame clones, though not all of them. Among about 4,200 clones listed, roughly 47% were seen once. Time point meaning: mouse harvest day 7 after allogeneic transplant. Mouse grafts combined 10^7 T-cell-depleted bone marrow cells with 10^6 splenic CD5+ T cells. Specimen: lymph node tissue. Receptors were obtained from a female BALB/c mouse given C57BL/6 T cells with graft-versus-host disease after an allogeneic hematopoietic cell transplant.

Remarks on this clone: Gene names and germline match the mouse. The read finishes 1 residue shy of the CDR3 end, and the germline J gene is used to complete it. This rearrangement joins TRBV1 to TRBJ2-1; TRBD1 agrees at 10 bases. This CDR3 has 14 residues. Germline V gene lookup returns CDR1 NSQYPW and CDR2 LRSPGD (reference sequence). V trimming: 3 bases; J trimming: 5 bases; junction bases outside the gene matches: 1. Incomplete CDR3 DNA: TGCACCTGCAGTGCCGGGACAGGGGATGCTGAGCAGTTC. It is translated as CTCSAGTGDAEQF. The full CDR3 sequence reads CTCSAGTGDAEQFF.

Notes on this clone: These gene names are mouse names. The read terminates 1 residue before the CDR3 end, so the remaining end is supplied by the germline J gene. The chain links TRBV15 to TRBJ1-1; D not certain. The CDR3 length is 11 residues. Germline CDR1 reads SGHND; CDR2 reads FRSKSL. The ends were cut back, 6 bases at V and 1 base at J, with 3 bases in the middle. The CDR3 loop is CASRRNTEVFF. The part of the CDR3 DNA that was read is TGTGCCAGCAGGAGAAACACAGAAGTCTTC.

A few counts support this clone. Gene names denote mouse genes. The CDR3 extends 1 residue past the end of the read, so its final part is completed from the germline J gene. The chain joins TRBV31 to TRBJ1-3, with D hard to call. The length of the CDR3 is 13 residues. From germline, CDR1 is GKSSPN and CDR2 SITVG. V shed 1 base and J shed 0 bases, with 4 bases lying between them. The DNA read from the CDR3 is TGTGCCTGGAGTCACAATTCTGGAAATACGCTCTAT. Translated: CAWSHNSGNTLY. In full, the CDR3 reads CAWSHNSGNTLYF.

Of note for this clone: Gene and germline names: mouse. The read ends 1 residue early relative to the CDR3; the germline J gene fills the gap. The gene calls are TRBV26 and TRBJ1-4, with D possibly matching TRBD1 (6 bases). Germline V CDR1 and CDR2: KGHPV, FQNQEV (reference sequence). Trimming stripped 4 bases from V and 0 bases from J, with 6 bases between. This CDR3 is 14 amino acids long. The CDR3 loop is CASSRDISNERLFF. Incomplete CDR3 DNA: TGTGCCAGCAGTCGGGACATTTCCAACGAAAGATTATTT.

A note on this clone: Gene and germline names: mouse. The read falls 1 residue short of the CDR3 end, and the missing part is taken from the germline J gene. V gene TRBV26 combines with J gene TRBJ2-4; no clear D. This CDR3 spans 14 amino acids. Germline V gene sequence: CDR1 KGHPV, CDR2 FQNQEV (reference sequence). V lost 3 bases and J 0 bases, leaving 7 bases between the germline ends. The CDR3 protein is CASSLTQSQNTLYF. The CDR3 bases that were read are TGTGCCAGCAGTCTAACACAGAGTCAAAACACCTTGTAC.

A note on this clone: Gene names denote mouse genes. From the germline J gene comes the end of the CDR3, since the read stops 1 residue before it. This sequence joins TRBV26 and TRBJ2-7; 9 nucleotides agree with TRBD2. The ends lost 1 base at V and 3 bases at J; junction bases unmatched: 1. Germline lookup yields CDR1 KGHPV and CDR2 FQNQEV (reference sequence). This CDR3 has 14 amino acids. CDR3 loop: CASSLLTGGYEQYF. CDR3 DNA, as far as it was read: TGTGCCAGCAGTCTGTTGACTGGGGGCTATGAACAGTAC.

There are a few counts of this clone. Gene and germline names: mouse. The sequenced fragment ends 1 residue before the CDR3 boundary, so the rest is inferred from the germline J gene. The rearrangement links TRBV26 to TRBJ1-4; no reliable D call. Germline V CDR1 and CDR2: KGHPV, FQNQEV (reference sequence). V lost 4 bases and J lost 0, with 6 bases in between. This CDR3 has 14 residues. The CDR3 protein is CASSREISNERLFF. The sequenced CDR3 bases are TGTGCCAGCAGTCGGGAAATTTCCAACGAAAGATTATTT. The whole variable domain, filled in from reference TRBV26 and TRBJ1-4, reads NSKVIQTPRYLVKGQGQKAKMRCIPEKGHPVVFWYQQNKNNEFKFLINFQNQEVLQQIDMTEKRFSAECPSNSPCSLEIQSSEAGDSALYLCASSREISNERLFFGHGTKLSVL.

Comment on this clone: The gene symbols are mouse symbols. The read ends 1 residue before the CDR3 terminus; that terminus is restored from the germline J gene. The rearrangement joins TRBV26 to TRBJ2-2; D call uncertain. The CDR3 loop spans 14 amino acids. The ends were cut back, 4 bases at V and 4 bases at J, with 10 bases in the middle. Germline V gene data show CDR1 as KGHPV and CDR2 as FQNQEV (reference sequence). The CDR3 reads CASSPAGSTGQLYF. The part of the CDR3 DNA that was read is TGTGCCAGCAGTCCCGCCGGGAGCACCGGGCAGCTCTAC.

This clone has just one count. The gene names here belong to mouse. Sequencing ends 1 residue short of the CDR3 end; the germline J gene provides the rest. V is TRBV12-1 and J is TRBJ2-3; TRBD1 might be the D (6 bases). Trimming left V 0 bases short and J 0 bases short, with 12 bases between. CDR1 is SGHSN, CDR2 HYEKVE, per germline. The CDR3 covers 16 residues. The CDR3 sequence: CASSLTGTSSAETLYF. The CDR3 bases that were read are TGTGCCAGCTCTCTCACCGGGACATCTAGTGCAGAAACGCTGTAT.

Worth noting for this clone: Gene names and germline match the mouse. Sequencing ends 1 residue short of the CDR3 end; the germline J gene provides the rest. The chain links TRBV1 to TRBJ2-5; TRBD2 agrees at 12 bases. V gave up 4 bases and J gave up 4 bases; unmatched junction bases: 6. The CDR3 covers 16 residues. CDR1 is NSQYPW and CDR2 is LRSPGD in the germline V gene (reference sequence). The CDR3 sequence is CTCSGGLGGKEDTQYF. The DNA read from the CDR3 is TGCACCTGCAGTGGGGGACTGGGGGGTAAGGAAGACACCCAGTAC.

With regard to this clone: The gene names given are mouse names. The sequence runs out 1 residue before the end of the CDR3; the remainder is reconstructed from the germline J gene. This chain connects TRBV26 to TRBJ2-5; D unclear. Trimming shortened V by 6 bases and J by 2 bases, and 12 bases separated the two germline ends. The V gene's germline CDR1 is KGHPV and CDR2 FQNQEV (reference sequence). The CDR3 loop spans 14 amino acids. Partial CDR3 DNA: TGTGCCAGCAGCCTCGAGATCTTCCAAGACACCCAGTAC. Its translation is CASSLEIFQDTQY. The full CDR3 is CASSLEIFQDTQYF.

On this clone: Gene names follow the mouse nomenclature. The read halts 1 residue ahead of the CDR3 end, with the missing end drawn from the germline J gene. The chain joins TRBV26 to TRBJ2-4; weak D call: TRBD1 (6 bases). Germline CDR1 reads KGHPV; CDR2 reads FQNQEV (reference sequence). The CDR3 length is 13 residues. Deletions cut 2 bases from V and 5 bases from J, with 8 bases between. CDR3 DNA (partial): TGTGCCAGCAGTCTGGACAGGCCAAACACCTTGTAC. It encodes CASSLDRPNTLY. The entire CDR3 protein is CASSLDRPNTLYF.

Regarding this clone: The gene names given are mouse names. The CDR3 sequence: CASSRQGARDEQYF. Incomplete CDR3 DNA: TGTGCCAGCAGTCGTCAGGGGGCGCGAGATGAACAGTAC. This sequence joins TRBV26 and TRBJ2-7; the match to TRBD1 covers 8 bases. Sequencing ends 1 residue short of the CDR3 end; the germline J gene provides the rest. V dropped 4 bases and J dropped 5; count of bases not matched to a gene: 7. Germline values: CDR1 KGHPV, CDR2 FQNQEV (reference sequence). The CDR3 is 14 amino acids.

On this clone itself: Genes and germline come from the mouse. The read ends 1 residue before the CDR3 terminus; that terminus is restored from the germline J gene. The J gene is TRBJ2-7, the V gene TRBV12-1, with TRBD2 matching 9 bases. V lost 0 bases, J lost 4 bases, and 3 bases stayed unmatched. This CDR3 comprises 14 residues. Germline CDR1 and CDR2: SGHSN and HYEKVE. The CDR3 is CASSLDDWGYEQYF. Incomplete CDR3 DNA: TGTGCCAGCTCTCTCGACGACTGGGGGTATGAACAGTAC.

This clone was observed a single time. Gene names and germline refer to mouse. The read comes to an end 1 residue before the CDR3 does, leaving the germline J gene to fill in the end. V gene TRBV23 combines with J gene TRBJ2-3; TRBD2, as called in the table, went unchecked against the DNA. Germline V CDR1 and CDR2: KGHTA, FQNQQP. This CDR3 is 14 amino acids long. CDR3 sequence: CSSSPAGGAETLYF. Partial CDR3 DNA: TGCTCCAGCAGCCCCGCTGGGGGTGCAGAAACGCTGTAT.

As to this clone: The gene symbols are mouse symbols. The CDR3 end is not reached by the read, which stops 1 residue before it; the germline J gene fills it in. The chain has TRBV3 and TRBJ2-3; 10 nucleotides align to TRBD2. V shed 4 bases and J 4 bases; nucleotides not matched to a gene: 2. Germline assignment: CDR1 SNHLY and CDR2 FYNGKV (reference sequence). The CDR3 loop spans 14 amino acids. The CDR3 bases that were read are TGTGCCAGCAGCTCGGGACTGGGGACAGAAACGCTGTAT. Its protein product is CASSSGLGTETLY. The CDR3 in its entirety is CASSSGLGTETLYF. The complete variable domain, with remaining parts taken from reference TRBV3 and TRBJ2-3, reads GPKVLQIPSHQIIDMGQMVTLNCDPVSNHLYFYWYKQILGQQMEFLVNFYNGKVMEKSKLFKDQFSVERPDGSYFTLKIQPTALEDSAVYFCASSSGLGTETLYFGSGTRLTVL.

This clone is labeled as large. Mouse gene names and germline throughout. Incomplete CDR3 DNA: TGTGCCAGCTCTCTCGACTGGGGCTATGCTGAGCAGTTC. This translates into CASSLDWGYAEQF. The complete CDR3 protein is CASSLDWGYAEQFF. The rearrangement links TRBV12-1 to TRBJ2-1, with 8 bases fitting TRBD2. Read data end 1 residue before the CDR3 end; the end is taken from the germline J gene. With 0 bases clipped from V and 3 bases from J, the junction kept 0 bases outside the gene matches. This CDR3 is built from 14 residues. CDR1 and CDR2 from the germline V gene are SGHSN and HYEKVE.

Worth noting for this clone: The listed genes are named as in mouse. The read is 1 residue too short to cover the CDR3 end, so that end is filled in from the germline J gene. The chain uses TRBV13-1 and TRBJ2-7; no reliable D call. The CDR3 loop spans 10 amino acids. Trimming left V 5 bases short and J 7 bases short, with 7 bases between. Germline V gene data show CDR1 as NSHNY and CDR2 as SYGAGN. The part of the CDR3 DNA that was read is TGTGCCAGCAGCCAACGGGAACAGTAC. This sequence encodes CASSQREQY. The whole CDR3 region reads CASSQREQYF.

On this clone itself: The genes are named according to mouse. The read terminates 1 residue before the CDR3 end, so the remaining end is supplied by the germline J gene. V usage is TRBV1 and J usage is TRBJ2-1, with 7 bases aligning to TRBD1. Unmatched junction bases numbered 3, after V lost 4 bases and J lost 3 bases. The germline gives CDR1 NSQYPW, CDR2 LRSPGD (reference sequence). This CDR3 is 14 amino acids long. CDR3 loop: CTCSVRDSYAEQFF. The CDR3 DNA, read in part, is TGCACCTGCAGTGTCCGGGACAGCTATGCTGAGCAGTTC.

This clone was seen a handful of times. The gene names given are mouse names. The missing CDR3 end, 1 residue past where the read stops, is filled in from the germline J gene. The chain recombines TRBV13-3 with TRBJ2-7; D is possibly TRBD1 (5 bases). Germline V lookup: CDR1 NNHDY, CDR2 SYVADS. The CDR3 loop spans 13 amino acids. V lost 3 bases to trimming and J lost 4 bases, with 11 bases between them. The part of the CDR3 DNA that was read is TGTGCCAGCAGTGGGGAGAGACAGTATGAACAGTAC. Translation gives CASSGERQYEQY. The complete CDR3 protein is CASSGERQYEQYF.

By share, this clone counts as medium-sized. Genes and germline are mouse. The CDR3 is CASSLGQNTEVFF. The sequenced part of the CDR3 DNA is TGTGCTAGCAGTCTCGGACAAAACACAGAAGTCTTC. The V and J genes are TRBV29 and TRBJ1-1; TRBD1 might be the D (5 bases). The read ends 1 residue before the CDR3 terminus; that terminus is restored from the germline J gene. The CDR3 runs to 13 residues. Germline V gene data show CDR1 as MSHET and CDR2 as SYDVDS. Trimming took off 5 bases at V and 1 base at J, with 8 bases between the two ends.

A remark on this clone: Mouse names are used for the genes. Incomplete CDR3 DNA: TGTGCCAGCAGTCCTTCCCGGGACAGGGGGCAAGACACCCAGTAC. It translates to CASSPSRDRGQDTQY. The full CDR3 protein reads CASSPSRDRGQDTQYF. The V gene is TRBV24, the J gene TRBJ2-5; 11 bases match TRBD1. Read sequence stops 1 residue before the CDR3 end, and the germline J gene provides the missing end. CDR1 is KGHTA, CDR2 FRNEEI, per germline. J was trimmed by 3 bases and V by 4 bases; bases with no gene match: 6. The CDR3 has 16 amino acids.

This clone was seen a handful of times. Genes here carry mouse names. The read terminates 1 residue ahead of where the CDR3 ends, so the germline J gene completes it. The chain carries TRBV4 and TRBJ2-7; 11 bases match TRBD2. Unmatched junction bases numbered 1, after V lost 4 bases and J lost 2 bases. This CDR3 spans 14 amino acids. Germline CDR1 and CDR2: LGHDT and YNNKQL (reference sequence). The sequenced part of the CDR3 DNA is TGTGCCAGCAGCTTGGGACTGGGGGCCTATGAACAGTAC. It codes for CASSLGLGAYEQY. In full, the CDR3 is CASSLGLGAYEQYF.

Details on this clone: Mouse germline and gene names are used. The CDR3 bases that were read are TGTGCCAGCGGCCACAGGAATTCCTATAATTCGCCCCTCTAC. Its protein is CASGHRNSYNSPLY. The full CDR3 protein reads CASGHRNSYNSPLYF. The J gene is TRBJ1-6, the V gene TRBV13-2; weak D call: TRBD1 (5 bases). The sequence runs out 1 residue before the end of the CDR3; the remainder is reconstructed from the germline J gene. TRBJ1-6 counts as an open reading frame of uncertain function. Trimming took off 5 bases at V and 0 bases at J, with 9 bases between the two ends. CDR3 length: 15 amino acids. Germline V gene lookup returns CDR1 NNHNN and CDR2 SYGAGS (reference sequence).

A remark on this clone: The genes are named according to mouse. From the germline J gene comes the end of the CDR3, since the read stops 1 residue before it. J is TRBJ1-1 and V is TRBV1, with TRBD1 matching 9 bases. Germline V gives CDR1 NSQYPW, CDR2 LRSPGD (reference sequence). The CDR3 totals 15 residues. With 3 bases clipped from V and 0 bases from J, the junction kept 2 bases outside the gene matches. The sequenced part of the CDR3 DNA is TGCACCTGCAGTGCCCGGGACAGGGCAAACACAGAAGTCTTC. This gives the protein CTCSARDRANTEVF. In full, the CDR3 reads CTCSARDRANTEVFF.

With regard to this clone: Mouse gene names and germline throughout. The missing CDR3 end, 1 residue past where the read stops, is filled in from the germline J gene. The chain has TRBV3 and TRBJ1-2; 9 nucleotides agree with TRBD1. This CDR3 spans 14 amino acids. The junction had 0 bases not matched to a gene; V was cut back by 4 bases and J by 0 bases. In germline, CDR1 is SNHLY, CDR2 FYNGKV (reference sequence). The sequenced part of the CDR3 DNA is TGTGCCAGCAGCTGGGACAGGGCAAACTCCGACTACACC. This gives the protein CASSWDRANSDYT. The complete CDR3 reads CASSWDRANSDYTF.

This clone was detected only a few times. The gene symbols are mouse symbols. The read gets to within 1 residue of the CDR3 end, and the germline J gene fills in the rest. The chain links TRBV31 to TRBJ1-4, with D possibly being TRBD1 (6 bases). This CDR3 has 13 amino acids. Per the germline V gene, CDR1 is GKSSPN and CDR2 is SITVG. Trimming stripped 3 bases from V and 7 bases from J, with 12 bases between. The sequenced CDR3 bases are TGTGCCTGGAGCCAGGGGTTTACCGAAAGATTATTT. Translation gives CAWSQGFTERLF. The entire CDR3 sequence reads CAWSQGFTERLFF. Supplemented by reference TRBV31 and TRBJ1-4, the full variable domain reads AQTIHQWPVAEIKAVGSPLSLGCTIKGKSSPNLYWYWQATGGTLQQLFYSITVGQVESVVQLNLSASRPKDDQFILSTEKLLLSHSGFYLCAWSQGFTERLFFGHGTKLSVL.